This entry is about one TCR beta chain. Its cognate antigen has yet to be identified. Base qualities are not provided; no much larger clone lies one nucleotide away. CDR1 and CDR2, per the germline V gene, are MGHRA and YSYEKL. Germline trimming amounts to 5 bases on V and 7 bases on J, with 8 as the count of junction bases outside the gene matches. The CDR3, from cysteine to phenylalanine, totals 15 residues. This entry keeps only the CDR3 DNA: 45 bases, framed from base 1. This specimen belongs to a study of CD8 T cells in ankylosing spondylitis (dated by TCRdb to about 2017). A note on the overall study: The study profiled T cell receptor beta repertoires in healthy donors and ankylosing spondylitis patients to find disease-linked TCR variants. The full study cohort was made up of approximately 24 ankylosing spondylitis patients and more than 90 healthy donors. Peripheral blood was sampled, and synovial fluid was also collected from ankylosing spondylitis patients.

Overall study outcomes, separate from this receptor: Some motif variants had previously been reported in the synovial fluid and blood of reactive arthritis patients, which suggests shared mechanisms of disease initiation. Blood from ankylosing spondylitis patients appeared to be characterized by a TCR beta motif composed of roughly 8 highly homologous amino acid variants. The disease-linked clones showed a CD8+ phenotype and occurred at relatively low frequencies in peripheral blood. According to the report, matched synovial fluid samples from ankylosing spondylitis patients were significantly enriched for the disease-linked clones.

Sequencing instrument: Illumina HiSeq 2500. Quantitative 5'-RACE with molecular barcodes was used to prepare TCR beta libraries. Concerning the study's data processing: To identify disease-linked TCR variants, a new computational method was used, one built on a probabilistic model of VDJ rearrangement. The public reads were run again by TCRdb, first through fastp at Q25 and then through MiXCR, and only productive beta chains were kept. Records with the same CDR3 protein are collapsed into one entry carrying the most frequent genes and DNA. TCRdb's processing, not the authors' own work, is the source of the V and J calls. The sample profile shows 150,000 to 250,000 distinct CDR3 sequences; about 13% of them were found once. The ten largest clonotypes hold approximately 16% of the sample.

The receptor comes from a male donor with ankylosing spondylitis or in good health (not recorded which). The chain is encoded by TRBV4-1 joined to TRBJ1-6; 7 of the junction bases match TRBD1. Source material: blood, either unsorted or a sorted T cell fraction (not recorded which). The CDR3 protein sequence reads: CASSTQTGSNSPLHF. The DNA is as follows: TGCGCCAGCAGCACCCAGACAGGGTCGAATTCACCCCTCCACTTT.